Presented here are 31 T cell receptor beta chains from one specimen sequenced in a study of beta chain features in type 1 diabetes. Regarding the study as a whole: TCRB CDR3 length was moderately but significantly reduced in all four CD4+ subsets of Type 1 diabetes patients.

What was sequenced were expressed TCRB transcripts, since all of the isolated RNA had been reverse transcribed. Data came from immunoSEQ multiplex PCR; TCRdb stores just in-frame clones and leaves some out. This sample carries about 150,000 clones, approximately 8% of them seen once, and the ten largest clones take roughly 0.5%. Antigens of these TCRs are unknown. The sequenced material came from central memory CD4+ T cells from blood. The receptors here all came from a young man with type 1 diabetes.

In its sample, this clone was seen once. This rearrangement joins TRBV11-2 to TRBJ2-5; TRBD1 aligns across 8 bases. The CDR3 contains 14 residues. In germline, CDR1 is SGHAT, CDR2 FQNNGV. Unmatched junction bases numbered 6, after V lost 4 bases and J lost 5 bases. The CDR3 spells CASSSWTGLETQYF. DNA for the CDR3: TGTGCCAGCAGCTCTTGGACAGGGTTGGAGACCCAGTACTTC.

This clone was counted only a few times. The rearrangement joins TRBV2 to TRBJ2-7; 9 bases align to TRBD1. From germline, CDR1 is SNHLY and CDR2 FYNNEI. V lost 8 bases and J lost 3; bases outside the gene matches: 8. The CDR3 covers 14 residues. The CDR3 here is CASVTGTGIYEQYF. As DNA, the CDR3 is TGTGCCAGCGTAACCGGGACAGGGATCTACGAGCAGTACTTC.

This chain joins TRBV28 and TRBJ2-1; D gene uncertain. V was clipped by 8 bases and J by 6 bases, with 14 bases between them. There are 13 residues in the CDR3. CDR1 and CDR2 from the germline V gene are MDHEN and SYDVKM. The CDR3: CASQSASPNEQFF. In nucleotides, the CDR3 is TGTGCCAGCCAGTCCGCTAGTCCCAATGAGCAGTTCTTC.

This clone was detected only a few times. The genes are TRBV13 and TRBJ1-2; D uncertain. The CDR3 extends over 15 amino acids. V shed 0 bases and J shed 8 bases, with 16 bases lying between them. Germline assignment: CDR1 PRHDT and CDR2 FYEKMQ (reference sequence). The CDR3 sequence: CASSLGTGTFAGYTF. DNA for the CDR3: TGTGCCAGCAGCTTAGGAACGGGAACCTTTGCAGGCTACACCTTC.

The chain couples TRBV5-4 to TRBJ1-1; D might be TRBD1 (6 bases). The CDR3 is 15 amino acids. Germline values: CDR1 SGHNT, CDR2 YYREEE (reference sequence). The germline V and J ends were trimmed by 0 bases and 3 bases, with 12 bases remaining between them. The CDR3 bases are TGTGCCAGCAGCTTGGCGACAGGATTGGACACTGAAGCTTTCTTT. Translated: CASSLATGLDTEAFF. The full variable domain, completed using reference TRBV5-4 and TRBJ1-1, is ETGVTQSPTHLIKTRGQQVTLRCSSQSGHNTVSWYQQALGQGPQFIFQYYREEENGRGNFPPRFSGLQFPNYSSELNVNALELDDSALYLCASSLATGLDTEAFFGQGTRLTVV.

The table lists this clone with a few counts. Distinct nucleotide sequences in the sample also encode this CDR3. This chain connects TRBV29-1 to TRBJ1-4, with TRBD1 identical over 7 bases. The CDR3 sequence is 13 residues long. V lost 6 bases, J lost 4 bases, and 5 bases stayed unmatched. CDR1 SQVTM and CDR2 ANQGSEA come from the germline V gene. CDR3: CSVGDRSNEKLFF. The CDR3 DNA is TGCAGCGTCGGGGACAGAAGTAATGAAAAACTGTTTTTT.

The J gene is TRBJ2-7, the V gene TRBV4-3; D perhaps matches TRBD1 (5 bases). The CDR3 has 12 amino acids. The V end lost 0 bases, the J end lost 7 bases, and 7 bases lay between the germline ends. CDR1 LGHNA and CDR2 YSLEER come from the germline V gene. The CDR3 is CASSQEHREQYF. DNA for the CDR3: TGCGCCAGCAGCCAAGAACACAGGGAGCAGTACTTC.

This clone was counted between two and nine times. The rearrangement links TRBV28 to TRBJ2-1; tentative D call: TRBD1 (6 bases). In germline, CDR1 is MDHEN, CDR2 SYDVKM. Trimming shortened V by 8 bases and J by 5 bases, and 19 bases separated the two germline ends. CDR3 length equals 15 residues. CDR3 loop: CASVSLGGGHNEQFF. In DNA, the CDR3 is TGTGCCAGCGTGAGCCTTGGGGGCGGGCACAATGAGCAGTTCTTC.

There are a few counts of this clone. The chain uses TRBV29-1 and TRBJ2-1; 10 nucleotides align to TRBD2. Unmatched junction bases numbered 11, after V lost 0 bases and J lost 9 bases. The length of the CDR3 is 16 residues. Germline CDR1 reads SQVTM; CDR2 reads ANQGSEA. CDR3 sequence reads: CSVEDKAGLASGEQFF. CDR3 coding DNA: TGCAGCGTTGAAGACAAGGCGGGACTAGCGTCGGGTGAGCAGTTCTTC.

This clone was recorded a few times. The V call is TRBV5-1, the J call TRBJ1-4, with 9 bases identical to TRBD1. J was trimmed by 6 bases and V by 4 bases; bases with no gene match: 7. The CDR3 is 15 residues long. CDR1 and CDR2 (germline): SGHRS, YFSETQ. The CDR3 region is CASSHRTGVDEKLFF. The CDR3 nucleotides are TGCGCCAGCAGCCACAGGACAGGGGTTGATGAAAAACTGTTTTTT.

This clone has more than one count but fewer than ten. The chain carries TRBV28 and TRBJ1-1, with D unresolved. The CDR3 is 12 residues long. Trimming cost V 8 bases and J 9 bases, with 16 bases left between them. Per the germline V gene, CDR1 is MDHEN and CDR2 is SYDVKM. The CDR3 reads CASASLTLKAFF. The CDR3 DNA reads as TGTGCCAGCGCTTCCCTAACACTAAAAGCTTTCTTT.

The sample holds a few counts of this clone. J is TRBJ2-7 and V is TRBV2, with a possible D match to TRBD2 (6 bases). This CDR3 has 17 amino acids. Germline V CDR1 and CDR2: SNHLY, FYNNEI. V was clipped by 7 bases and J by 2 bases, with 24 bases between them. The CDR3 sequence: CASKRGVGRRDAYEQYF. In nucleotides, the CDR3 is TGTGCCAGCAAACGAGGGGTCGGGCGGCGGGACGCCTACGAGCAGTACTTC.

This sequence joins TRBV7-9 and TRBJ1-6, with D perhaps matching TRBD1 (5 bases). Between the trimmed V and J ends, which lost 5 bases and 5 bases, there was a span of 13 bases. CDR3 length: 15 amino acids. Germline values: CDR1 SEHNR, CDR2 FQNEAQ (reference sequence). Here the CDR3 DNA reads TGTGCCAGCAGCACCCGGTCGGGGGATAATTCACCCCTCCACTTT. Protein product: CASSTRSGDNSPLHF. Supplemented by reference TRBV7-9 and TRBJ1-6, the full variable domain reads DTGVSQNPRHKITKRGQNVTFRCDPISEHNRLYWYRQTLGQGPEFLTYFQNEAQLEKSRLLSDRFSAERPKGSFSTLEIQRTEQGDSAMYLCASSTRSGDNSPLHFGNGTRLTVT.

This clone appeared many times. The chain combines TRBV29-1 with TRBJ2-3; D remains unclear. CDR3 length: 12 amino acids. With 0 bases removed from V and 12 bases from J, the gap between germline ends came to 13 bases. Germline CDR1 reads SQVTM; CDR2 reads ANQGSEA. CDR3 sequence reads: CSVEDSPASQYF. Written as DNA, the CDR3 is TGCAGCGTTGAAGATAGCCCGGCGTCCCAGTATTTT.

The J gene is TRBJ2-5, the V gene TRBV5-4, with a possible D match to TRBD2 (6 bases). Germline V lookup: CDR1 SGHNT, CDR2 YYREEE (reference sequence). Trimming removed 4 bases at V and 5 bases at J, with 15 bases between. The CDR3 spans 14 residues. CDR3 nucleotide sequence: TGTGCCAGCAGCCGGGAAGGGGCGGGGGAGACCCAGTACTTC. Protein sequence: CASSREGAGETQYF.

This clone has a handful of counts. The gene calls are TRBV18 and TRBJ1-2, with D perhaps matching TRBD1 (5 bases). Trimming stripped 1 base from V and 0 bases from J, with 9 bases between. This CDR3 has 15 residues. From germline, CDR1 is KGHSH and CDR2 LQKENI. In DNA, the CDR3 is TGTGCCAGCTCACCACGGGACTCTGCTAACTATGGCTACACCTTC. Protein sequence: CASSPRDSANYGYTF.

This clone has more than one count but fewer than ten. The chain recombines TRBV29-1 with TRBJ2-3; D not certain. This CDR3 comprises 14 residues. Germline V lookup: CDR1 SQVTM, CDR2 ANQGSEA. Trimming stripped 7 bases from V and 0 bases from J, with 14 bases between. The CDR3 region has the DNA TGCAGCGCAGATCCTTCCTCGAGCACAGATACGCAGTATTTT. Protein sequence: CSADPSSSTDTQYF.

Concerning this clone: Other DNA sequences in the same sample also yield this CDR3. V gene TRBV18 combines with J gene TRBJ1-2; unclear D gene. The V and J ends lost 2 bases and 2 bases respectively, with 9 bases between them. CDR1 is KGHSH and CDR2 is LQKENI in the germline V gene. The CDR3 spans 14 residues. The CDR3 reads CASSPGQPNYGYTF. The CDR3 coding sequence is TGTGCCAGCTCACCAGGGCAGCCGAACTATGGCTACACCTTC.

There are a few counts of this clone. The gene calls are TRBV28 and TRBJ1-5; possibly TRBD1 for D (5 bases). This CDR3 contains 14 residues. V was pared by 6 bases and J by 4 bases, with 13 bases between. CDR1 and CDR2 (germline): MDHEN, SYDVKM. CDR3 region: CASSDRRGNQPQHF. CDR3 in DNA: TGTGCCAGCAGCGATAGACGGGGGAATCAGCCCCAGCATTTT.

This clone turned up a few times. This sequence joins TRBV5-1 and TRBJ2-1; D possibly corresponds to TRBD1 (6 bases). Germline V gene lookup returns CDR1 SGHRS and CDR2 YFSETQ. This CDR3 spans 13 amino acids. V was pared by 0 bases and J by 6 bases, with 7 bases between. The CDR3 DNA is TGCGCCAGCAGCTTGGAGGGGGTCAATGAGCAGTTCTTC. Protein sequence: CASSLEGVNEQFF.

The CDR3 coding sequence is TGTGCCAGTACAGGGAGCTCCTACGAGCAGTACTTC. It yields the protein CASTGSSYEQYF. This rearrangement joins TRBV28 to TRBJ2-7, with a possible D match to TRBD1 (6 bases). The germline V and J ends were trimmed by 9 bases and 0 bases, with 9 bases remaining between them. Per the germline V gene, CDR1 is MDHEN and CDR2 is SYDVKM. The CDR3 spans 12 residues.

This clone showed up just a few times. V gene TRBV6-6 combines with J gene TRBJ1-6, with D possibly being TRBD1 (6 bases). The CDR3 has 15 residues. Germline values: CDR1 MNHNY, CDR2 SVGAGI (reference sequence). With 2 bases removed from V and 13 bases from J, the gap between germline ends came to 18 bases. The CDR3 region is CASSYKLGGPGPLHF. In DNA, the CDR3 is TGTGCCAGCAGTTACAAGTTAGGGGGTCCAGGTCCCCTCCACTTT.

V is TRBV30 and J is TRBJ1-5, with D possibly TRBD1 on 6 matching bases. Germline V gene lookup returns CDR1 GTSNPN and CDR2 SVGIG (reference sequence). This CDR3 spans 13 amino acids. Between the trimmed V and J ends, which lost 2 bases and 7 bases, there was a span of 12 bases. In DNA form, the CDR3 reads TGTGCCTGGAGTATAACAGGGAGCCAGCCCCAGCATTTT. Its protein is CAWSITGSQPQHF.

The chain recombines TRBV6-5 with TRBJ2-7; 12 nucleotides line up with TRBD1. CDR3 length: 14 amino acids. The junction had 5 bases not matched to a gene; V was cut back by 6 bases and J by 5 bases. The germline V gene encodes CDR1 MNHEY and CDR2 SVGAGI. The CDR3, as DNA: TGTGCCAGCAGCCCCGGGACAGGGGGCGACGAGCAGTACTTC. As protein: CASSPGTGGDEQYF.

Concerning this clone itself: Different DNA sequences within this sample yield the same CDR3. The CDR3 is CASSLTGSSYNEQFF. In nucleotides, the CDR3 is TGTGCCAGCAGCCTAACAGGGAGCTCCTACAATGAGCAGTTCTTC. The chain uses TRBV7-7 and TRBJ2-1; a possible D gene is TRBD1 (6 bases). Between the trimmed V and J ends, which lost 5 bases and 0 bases, there was a span of 11 bases. There are 15 residues in the CDR3. Per the germline V gene, CDR1 is SSHAT and CDR2 is FNYEAQ (reference sequence).

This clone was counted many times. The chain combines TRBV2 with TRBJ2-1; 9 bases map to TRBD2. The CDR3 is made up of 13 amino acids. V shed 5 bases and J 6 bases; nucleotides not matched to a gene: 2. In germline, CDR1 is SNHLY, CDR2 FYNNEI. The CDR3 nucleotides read TGTGCCAGCAGTTCGACTAGCGGCAATGAGCAGTTCTTC. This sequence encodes CASSSTSGNEQFF.

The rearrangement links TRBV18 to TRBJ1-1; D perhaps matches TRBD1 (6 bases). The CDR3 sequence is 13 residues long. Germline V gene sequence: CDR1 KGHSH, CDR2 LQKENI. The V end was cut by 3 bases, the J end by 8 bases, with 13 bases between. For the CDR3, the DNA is TGTGCCAGCTCACCTGACAGGAGTACCGAAGCTTTCTTT. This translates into CASSPDRSTEAFF.

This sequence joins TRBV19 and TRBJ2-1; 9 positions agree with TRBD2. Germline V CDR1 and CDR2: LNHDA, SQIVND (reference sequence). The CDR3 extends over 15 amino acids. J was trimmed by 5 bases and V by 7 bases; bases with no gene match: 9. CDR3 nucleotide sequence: TGTGCCAGTAATTATGGGCTAGCGGGGAACAATGAGCAGTTCTTC. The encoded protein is CASNYGLAGNNEQFF. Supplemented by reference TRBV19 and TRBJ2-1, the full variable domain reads DGGITQSPKYLFRKEGQNVTLSCEQNLNHDAMYWYRQDPGQGLRLIYYSQIVNDFQKGDIAEGYSVSREKKESFPLTVTSAQKNPTAFYLCASNYGLAGNNEQFFGPGTRLTVL.

CDR3: CASSPRTSGSRGETQYF. CDR3 coding DNA: TGTGCCAGCAGTCCTCGGACTAGCGGGAGCCGGGGAGAGACCCAGTACTTC. V is TRBV27 and J is TRBJ2-5; the match to TRBD2 covers 13 bases. This CDR3 has 17 amino acids. Germline-derived CDR1 and CDR2 are MNHEY and SMNVEV (reference sequence). V lost 5 bases, J lost 4 bases, and 10 bases stayed unmatched.

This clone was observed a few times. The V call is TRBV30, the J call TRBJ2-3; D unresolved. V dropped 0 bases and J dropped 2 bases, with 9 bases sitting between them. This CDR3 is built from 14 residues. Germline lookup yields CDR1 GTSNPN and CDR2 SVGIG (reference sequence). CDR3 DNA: TGTGCCTGGAGTGTGGGCACACACACAGATACGCAGTATTTT. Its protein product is CAWSVGTHTDTQYF.

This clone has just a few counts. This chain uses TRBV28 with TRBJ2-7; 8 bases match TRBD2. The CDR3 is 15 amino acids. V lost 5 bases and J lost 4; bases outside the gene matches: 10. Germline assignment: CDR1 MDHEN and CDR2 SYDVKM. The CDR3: CASSPSGTRIYEQYF. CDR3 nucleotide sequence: TGTGCCAGCAGTCCCTCTGGGACTAGAATATACGAGCAGTACTTC. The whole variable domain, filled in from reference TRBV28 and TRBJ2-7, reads DVKVTQSSRYLVKRTGEKVFLECVQDMDHENMFWYRQDPGLGLRLIYFSYDVKMKEKGDIPEGYSVSREKKERFSLILESASTNQTSMYLCASSPSGTRIYEQYFGPGTRLTVT.